Below, 27 T cell receptor beta chains from the same sample are listed, as sequenced in a study of patients and donors after allogeneic stem cell transplantation. One entry per CDR3 protein, called by TCRdb with MiXCR from the RT-PCR reads. The sample includes approximately 9,000 distinct CDR3 sequences, around 4.1% of them seen just once. Sequenced: blood, either unsorted or a sorted T cell fraction (not recorded which). The receptors here all came from a human donor who was either an allogeneic HSCT recipient or a stem cell or donor lymphocyte infusion donor (not recorded which). It is not recorded whose cells these are; they may come from a transplant donor.

This clonotype was seen only a few times. The rearrangement joins TRBV27 to TRBJ2-7; no clear D. This CDR3 spans 16 amino acids. Germline CDR1 and CDR2: MNHEY and SMNVEV (reference sequence). V shed 2 bases and J shed 6 bases, with 20 bases lying between them. CDR3 in DNA: TGTGCCAGCAGTTTACGGCTCTCTAGTGGATTCGGCGAGCAGTACTTC. Translated, it gives CASSLRLSSGFGEQYF.

This clonotype occurred many times. The rearrangement uses TRBV7-3 and TRBJ1-2; 7 bases line up with TRBD1. Per germline, CDR1 SGHTA and CDR2 FQGTGA. The V segment lost 0 bases and the J segment 6 bases; nucleotides outside the gene matches: 1. The CDR3 consists of 13 residues. The CDR3 DNA sequence: TGTGCCAGCAGCTTAACCGGGACAGATGGCTACACCTTC. This sequence encodes CASSLTGTDGYTF.

This clonotype is medium-sized by share. The rearrangement uses TRBV7-2 and TRBJ2-2; D may be TRBD1 (6 bases). The length of the CDR3 is 14 residues. V was trimmed by 0 bases and J by 6 bases, leaving 8 bases between them. Per germline, CDR1 SGHTA and CDR2 FQGNSA. The CDR3 DNA reads as TGTGCCAGCAGCTTAGCCCGGACAGCCGGGGAGCTGTTTTTT. Its protein product is CASSLARTAGELFF.

This clonotype was counted ten times or more. The chain joins TRBV20-1 to TRBJ1-5; possible D gene TRBD1, 6 bases. The CDR3 runs to 15 residues. V lost 0 bases, J lost 6 bases, and 15 bases lay in between. Germline V CDR1 and CDR2: DFQATT, SNEGSKA (reference sequence). The CDR3 protein is CSARDRYRVSQPQHF. The CDR3 DNA follows: TGCAGTGCTAGAGATAGGTACAGGGTGAGTCAGCCCCAGCATTTT.

With respect to this clonotype: A junction end diverges from the germline sequence, so it may reflect a read error. V is TRBV18 and J is TRBJ2-7; 9 positions agree with TRBD2. CDR1 is KGHSH and CDR2 is LQKENI in the germline V gene. The CDR3 is 16 residues long. The CDR3 DNA follows: TGTGCCAGCTCACCAATTAGCGGGAGCTCCACCTACGAGCAGCACTTC. Protein product: CASSPISGSSTYEQHF. Drawing the rest from reference TRBV18 and TRBJ2-7, the complete variable domain is NAGVMQNPRHLVRRRGQEARLRCSPMKGHSHVYWYRQLPEEGLKFMVYLQKENIIDESGMPKERFSAEFPKEGPSILRIQQVVRGDSAAYFCASSPISGSSTYEQHFGPGTRLTVT.

This clonotype was seen at least ten times. V usage is TRBV18 and J usage is TRBJ2-5, with 14 positions matching TRBD2. The CDR3 contains 17 residues. Trimming cost V 3 bases and J 2 bases; bases outside gene matches: 5. Germline V gene lookup returns CDR1 KGHSH and CDR2 LQKENI. The CDR3 DNA reads TGTGCCAGCTCACCGGGACTAGCGGGAGTAAGGCAAGAGACCCAGTACTTC. Its translation is CASSPGLAGVRQETQYF.

This clonotype occurred many times. The chain recombines TRBV10-3 with TRBJ2-2, with 8 bases lining up with TRBD2. The CDR3 covers 16 residues. With 6 bases clipped from V and 7 bases from J, the junction kept 13 bases outside the gene matches. The germline gives CDR1 ENHRY, CDR2 SYGVKD. CDR3 protein: CAISETSVKGGGELFF. DNA for the CDR3: TGTGCCATCAGCGAGACTAGCGTTAAGGGTGGCGGGGAGCTGTTTTTT.

Ten or more counts support this clonotype. V and J are TRBV7-9 and TRBJ2-1, with 10 bases identical to TRBD1. Germline V gives CDR1 SEHNR, CDR2 FQNEAQ (reference sequence). With 5 bases clipped from V and 7 bases from J, the junction kept 11 bases outside the gene matches. This CDR3 is 16 amino acids long. CDR3 region: CASSKSGTGVFNEQFF. The CDR3 nucleotides are TGTGCCAGCAGCAAATCCGGGACAGGGGTCTTTAATGAGCAGTTCTTC.

J is TRBJ2-2 and V is TRBV27; D is undetermined. This CDR3 spans 13 amino acids. CDR1 MNHEY and CDR2 SMNVEV come from the germline V gene (reference sequence). Trimming removed 3 bases from V and 7 bases from J, with 9 bases in between. CDR3 coding DNA: TGTGCCAGCAGTTTCCTAGTCGGCGGGGAGCTGTTTTTT. Protein: CASSFLVGGELFF.

This clonotype was detected ten times or more. The V call is TRBV10-3, the J call TRBJ2-7, with unresolved D. Germline assignment: CDR1 ENHRY and CDR2 SYGVKD. This CDR3 has 14 amino acids. V was pared by 3 bases and J by 3 bases, with 12 bases between. The CDR3 is CAISESPAVYEQYF. The CDR3 coding sequence is TGTGCCATCAGTGAATCCCCAGCAGTCTACGAGCAGTACTTC.

There are many counts of this clonotype. This chain links TRBV7-9 with TRBJ2-7, with D unclear. The length of the CDR3 is 14 residues. Germline V gene data show CDR1 as SEHNR and CDR2 as FQNEAQ (reference sequence). V gave up 7 bases and J gave up 2 bases, with 15 bases separating them. CDR3 DNA sequence: TGTGCCAGCACCGAGCTGGGGTACCCCTACGAGCAGTACTTC. It yields the protein CASTELGYPYEQYF.

This clonotype counts as medium-sized. This chain uses TRBV20-1 with TRBJ1-6; D not resolved. The CDR3 has 13 residues. Germline assignment: CDR1 DFQATT and CDR2 SNEGSKA (reference sequence). The V and J ends lost 3 bases and 4 bases respectively, with 7 bases between them. CDR3 amino acids: CSASLGYNSPLHF. CDR3 bases: TGCAGTGCTAGTTTAGGGTATAATTCACCCCTCCACTTT.

Ten or more counts support this clonotype. Here the CDR3 reads CASSLASPDTQYF. The CDR3 nucleotides are TGTGCCAGCAGTTTGGCTAGTCCAGATACGCAGTATTTT. The V and J genes are TRBV27 and TRBJ2-3; D ambiguous. Trimming pared 3 bases from V and 4 bases from J, leaving 8 bases between. Germline lookup yields CDR1 MNHEY and CDR2 SMNVEV (reference sequence). The CDR3 sequence is 13 residues long.

This clonotype appeared many times. The V gene is TRBV18, the J gene TRBJ2-2; no definite D call. This CDR3 contains 13 residues. V was trimmed by 0 bases and J by 8 bases, leaving 7 bases between them. CDR1 is KGHSH, CDR2 LQKENI, per germline. Written as DNA, the CDR3 is TGTGCCAGCTCACCACCGTCCGGAGGGGAGCTGTTTTTT. Protein sequence: CASSPPSGGELFF.

This clonotype was seen many times. The V gene is TRBV28, the J gene TRBJ1-2, with D possibly matching TRBD1 (5 bases). Trimming removed 1 base from V and 8 bases from J, with 8 bases in between. This CDR3 is 12 amino acids long. Germline V lookup: CDR1 MDHEN, CDR2 SYDVKM. CDR3 sequence: CASSLYGDGYTF. The CDR3 region has the DNA TGTGCCAGCAGTTTATACGGGGACGGCTACACCTTC.

This clonotype appeared many times. V gene TRBV15 combines with J gene TRBJ2-4; 10 positions agree with TRBD2. Germline V CDR1 and CDR2: LNHNV, YYDKDF (reference sequence). Unmatched junction bases numbered 16, after V lost 0 bases and J lost 2 bases. This CDR3 contains 21 residues. The CDR3 DNA is TGTGCCACCAGCAGAGATTTTAGCGGGAGGCCATGGGGGAGGACCAAAAACATTCAGTACTTC. Its translation: CATSRDFSGRPWGRTKNIQYF.

This clonotype has a count of ten or more. The V and J genes are TRBV15 and TRBJ2-1, with D perhaps matching TRBD2 (6 bases). Trimming removed 5 bases at V and 3 bases at J, with 8 bases between. The CDR3 is 13 amino acids. Looked up from germline, CDR1 is LNHNV and CDR2 is YYDKDF (reference sequence). The chain's CDR3 is CATSPGVYNEQFF. The CDR3, as DNA: TGTGCCACCAGCCCGGGGGTCTACAATGAGCAGTTCTTC.

By its share, this clonotype is medium-sized. This chain joins TRBV29-1 and TRBJ2-7; D is uncertain. The CDR3 covers 13 residues. Trimming pared 0 bases from V and 3 bases from J, leaving 9 bases between. Germline CDR1 reads SQVTM; CDR2 reads ANQGSEA. The DNA for the CDR3 is TGCAGCGTTGAAGACGTAAATGACTACGAGCAGTACTTC. Amino acid sequence: CSVEDVNDYEQYF.

This clonotype was picked up many times. This sequence joins TRBV7-9 and TRBJ2-1, with 7 nucleotides matching TRBD2. The germline V gene encodes CDR1 SEHNR and CDR2 FQNEAQ (reference sequence). Trimming removed 0 bases from V and 4 bases from J; junction bases left unmatched: 12. CDR3 length equals 18 residues. In DNA, the CDR3 is TGTGCCAGCAGCTTAGCGGATCGTAGCGGGCAGATTTACAATGAGCAGTTCTTC. Residues: CASSLADRSGQIYNEQFF.

Ten or more counts support this clonotype. This chain uses TRBV20-1 with TRBJ2-3; a weak D match, TRBD1 (6 bases). V was pared by 3 bases and J by 4 bases, with 11 bases between. Per germline, CDR1 DFQATT and CDR2 SNEGSKA (reference sequence). The CDR3 extends over 13 amino acids. In DNA, the CDR3 is TGCAGTGCTAGCCCCTGGGGGCCAGATACGCAGTATTTT. It yields the protein CSASPWGPDTQYF.

Sample share makes this clonotype medium-sized. V is TRBV28 and J is TRBJ2-7; a possible D gene is TRBD1 (5 bases). Germline V gene lookup returns CDR1 MDHEN and CDR2 SYDVKM. The germline V and J ends were trimmed by 2 bases and 0 bases, with 20 bases remaining between them. CDR3 size: 18 residues. The CDR3 sequence is CASSLGRNQGLFSYEQYF. The CDR3 coding sequence is TGTGCCAGCAGTTTAGGCCGAAACCAGGGTTTATTCTCCTACGAGCAGTACTTC.

This clonotype was counted ten times or more. V and J are TRBV20-1 and TRBJ2-7; D ambiguous. The CDR3 loop spans 15 amino acids. Looked up from germline, CDR1 is DFQATT and CDR2 is SNEGSKA (reference sequence). Trimming pared 0 bases from V and 0 bases from J, leaving 12 bases between. CDR3 coding DNA: TGCAGTGCTAGAGATCGGAGTCGCTTCTCCTACGAGCAGTACTTC. Translating gives CSARDRSRFSYEQYF.

This clonotype was picked up many times. The chain uses TRBV24-1 and TRBJ2-6, with D uncertain. Germline V lookup: CDR1 KGHDR, CDR2 SFDVKD. Deletions cut 5 bases from V and 2 bases from J, with 6 bases between. This CDR3 is built from 14 residues. CDR3 DNA: TGTGCCACCAGTGGGGCACCTGGGGCCAACGTCCTGACTTTC. This codes for CATSGAPGANVLTF.

This clonotype occurred many times. V and J are TRBV27 and TRBJ2-7; TRBD2 might be the D (5 bases). V shed 6 bases and J shed 7 bases, with 16 bases lying between them. Germline V gene sequence: CDR1 MNHEY, CDR2 SMNVEV (reference sequence). CDR3 length: 13 amino acids. CDR3 bases: TGTGCCAGCAGGAAGGGCCGTGGGGAGGAGCAGTACTTC. Protein: CASRKGRGEEQYF.

This clonotype was counted many times. This chain links TRBV9 with TRBJ2-7; D is undetermined. The ends were cut back, 0 bases at V and 1 base at J, with 11 bases in the middle. The CDR3 sequence is 15 residues long. Germline V gives CDR1 SGDLS, CDR2 YYNGEE. The CDR3 region has the DNA TGTGCCAGCAGCGTAGACGGTAGCTTGTCCTACGAGCAGTACTTC. Amino acids: CASSVDGSLSYEQYF.

This clonotype was seen at least ten times. The chain has TRBV6-6 and TRBJ2-5, with no clear D. The CDR3 has 12 amino acids. CDR1 is MNHNY and CDR2 is SVGAGI in the germline V gene (reference sequence). V was cut by 5 bases and J by 5 bases, with 9 bases left in between. As DNA, the CDR3 is TGTGCCAGCAGTCCTCTAGTGGAGACCCAGTACTTC. Translated, it gives CASSPLVETQYF.

By share of the sample, this clonotype is medium-sized (0.01 to 0.1%). The genes are TRBV29-1 and TRBJ2-1; TRBD1 matches 7 bases. This CDR3 spans 15 amino acids. CDR1 and CDR2 from the germline V gene are SQVTM and ANQGSEA. Unmatched junction bases numbered 7, after V lost 5 bases and J lost 0 bases. The CDR3 spells CSVNRGWGSYNEQFF. The CDR3 coding sequence is TGCAGCGTTAACAGGGGTTGGGGCTCCTACAATGAGCAGTTCTTC.